The rows below give T cell receptor beta chains drawn from one sample of a study of blood T cell repertoires in COVID-19. Data came from immunoSEQ multiplex PCR; TCRdb stores just in-frame clones and leaves some out. Here the sample spans some 30,000 clones, about 91% being singletons. The source material was peripheral blood. The receptors were gathered from a woman in her seventies with active COVID-19. CDR3s include the opening cysteine and the closing phenylalanine or tryptophan. Fields, in order: J gene, D gene, clone size, V gene, CDR3 DNA, CDR3 protein. D genes are given only for firm matches. Size is omitted from some rows. Given values are once, few, many or a class for expanded clones.

>TRBJ2-3|TRBD2|.|TRBV10-3
TGTGCCATCAGTGAGACGTCGAGCGGGGGGGCAACAGATACGCAGTATTTT
CAISETSSGGATDTQYF
>TRBJ2-5|.|.|TRBV4-3
TGCGCCAGCAGCCAAGAGGACAGATTGGGGGAGACCCAGTACTTC
CASSQEDRLGETQYF
>TRBJ2-2|.|.|TRBV7-2
TGTGCCAGCAGCTTACTTCCGGGGACCGGGGAGCTGTTTTTT
CASSLLPGTGELFF
>TRBJ1-6|TRBD1|.|TRBV7-2
TGTGCCAGCAGCTTTCCCGATATTGACAGGGAACCTTCACCCCTCCACTTT
CASSFPDIDREPSPLHF
>TRBJ2-7|.|.|TRBV28
TGTGCCAGCAGTGAGATCAGGGGCTCCTACGAGCAGTACTTC
CASSEIRGSYEQYF
>TRBJ2-3|TRBD2|.|TRBV6-1
TGTGCCAGCAGTGAAGAACACTACGGGGGGTACACAGATACGCAGTATTTT
CASSEEHYGGYTDTQYF
>TRBJ1-1|.|.|TRBV6-5
TGTGCCAGCACTCAGGGCCCTGAAGCTTTCTTT
CASTQGPEAFF
>TRBJ2-1|TRBD2|.|TRBV6-5
TGTGCCAGCAGTTACTACCGGGGGGATGAGCAGTTCTTC
CASSYYRGDEQFF
>TRBJ1-1|.|.|TRBV19
TGTGCCACTCAGCACGGAAGCGTCACTGAAGCTTTCTTT
CATQHGSVTEAFF
>TRBJ1-2|.|.|TRBV7-2
TGTGCCAGCAGCTTAGACCCCCCGGGCTATGGCTACACCTTC
CASSLDPPGYGYTF
>TRBJ2-5|TRBD1|.|TRBV5-5
TGTGCCAGCAGCGAAAAACCGGGACAGGGTCCGGAGACCCAGTACTTC
CASSEKPGQGPETQYF
>TRBJ1-3|.|.|TRBV3-1/TRBV3-2
TGTGCCAGCAGCCCATCCGTACAGGGATCGCAAGGAAACACCATATATTTT
CASSPSVQGSQGNTIYF
>TRBJ2-5|TRBD2|.|TRBV2
TGTGCCAGCAGCCCCGGACTAGTTGAGACCCAGTACTTC
CASSPGLVETQYF
>TRBJ1-1|TRBD1|.|TRBV27
TGTGCCAGCCGACCCGGGACAGGGTCTGAAGCTTTCTTT
CASRPGTGSEAFF
>TRBJ2-5|TRBD1|.|TRBV11-1
TGTGCCAGCAGCCACCGACAGGGGGGACAAGAGACCCAGTACTTC
CASSHRQGGQETQYF
>TRBJ2-3|.|.|TRBV18
TGTGCCAGCTCACCCGGTATGAGAGAGGATACGCAGTATTTT
CASSPGMREDTQYF
>TRBJ2-1|TRBD2|.|TRBV12-3/TRBV12-4
TGTGCCAGCAGCTCGGGACTAGCGGACCAGTTCTTC
CASSSGLADQFF
>TRBJ2-3|.|.|TRBV5-1
TGCGCCAGCAGGCGGGCCCACACAGATACGCAGTATTTT
CASRRAHTDTQYF
>TRBJ2-7|TRBD2|.|TRBV6-5
TGTGCCAGCACAACTAGCGGGGGGCCCAGCGAGCAGTACTTC
CASTTSGGPSEQYF
>TRBJ1-2|.|.|TRBV27
TGTGCCAGCAGTACCGGGGGGGGGAACTATGGCTACACCTTC
CASSTGGGNYGYTF
>TRBJ1-4|TRBD1|.|TRBV27
TGTGCCAGCAGTTTCATTGGGACAGGGGAAAAACTGTTTTTT
CASSFIGTGEKLFF
>TRBJ1-1|.|.|TRBV18
TGTGCCAGCTCACCGGTGAGCCGGGAATTGAACACTGAAGCTTTCTTT
CASSPVSRELNTEAFF
>TRBJ2-3|TRBD2|.|TRBV11-2
TGTGCCAGCAGCTTAGGAGATCGGGGGGGTGGAGATACGCAGTATTTT
CASSLGDRGGGDTQYF
>TRBJ1-5|.|.|TRBV30
TGTGCCTGGAGTGAGCATAGCAATCAGCCCCAGCATTTT
CAWSEHSNQPQHF
>TRBJ1-3|.|.|TRBV15
TGTGCCACCAGCAGAGTCGGGGTCTCTGGAAACACCATATATTTT
CATSRVGVSGNTIYF
>TRBJ2-7|TRBD2|.|TRBV27
TGTGCCAGCAGTTCCCTCGGGATAGCGGGGGGGCCTGGCTCCTACGAGCAGTACTTC
CASSSLGIAGGPGSYEQYF
>TRBJ2-1|TRBD1|.|TRBV10-1
TGCGCCAGCAGTGTACAGGGGGCTGGTGGGGTGAATGAGCAGTTCTTC
CASSVQGAGGVNEQFF
>TRBJ2-1|.|.|TRBV5-4
TGTGCCAGCAGCTTTATCAATGAGCAGTTCTTC
CASSFINEQFF
>TRBJ2-3|TRBD2|.|TRBV6-1
TGTGCCAGCAGTGGGGAGACTAGCGGGGGTGCAGATACGCAGTATTTT
CASSGETSGGADTQYF
>TRBJ1-5|TRBD1|.|TRBV15
TGTGCCACCACCTCAGGGACAGGGAGTAGCTATAGCAATCAGCCCCAGCATTTT
CATTSGTGSSYSNQPQHF
>TRBJ1-3|TRBD1|.|TRBV6-6
TGTGCCAGCAGTTGGACAGGAACTGGAAACACCATATATTTT
CASSWTGTGNTIYF
>TRBJ2-7|TRBD1|few|TRBV5-1
TGCGCCAGCAGCTTGAGGGGGCAGTCCTACGAGCAGTACTTC
CASSLRGQSYEQYF
>TRBJ2-2|.|.|TRBV5-8
TGTGCCAGCAGCACGGGGGTTGTCACCGGGGAGCTGTTTTTT
CASSTGVVTGELFF
>TRBJ2-3|TRBD2|few|TRBV28
TGTGCCATCGCGGGACTACCAGACACAGATACGCAGTATTTT
CAIAGLPDTDTQYF
>TRBJ2-3|.|.|TRBV5-4
TGTGCCAGCAGCTTACCAGGGGCAAACACAGATACGCAGTATTTT
CASSLPGANTDTQYF
>TRBJ1-2|TRBD1|.|TRBV30
TGTGCCTGGAGTGTCCCCTACAGGGGCGGCTATGGCTACACCTTC
CAWSVPYRGGYGYTF
>TRBJ1-3|.|.|TRBV19
TGTGCCAGTAGTCTGAACGGACAGCTCTCTGGAAACACCATATATTTT
CASSLNGQLSGNTIYF
>TRBJ2-5|.|.|TRBV5-1
TGCGCCAGCAGCCGTACTACCTCCCAAGAGACCCAGTACTTC
CASSRTTSQETQYF
>TRBJ1-2|.|.|TRBV18
TGTGCCAGCTCACCATCAGGGAATGGCTACACCTTC
CASSPSGNGYTF
>TRBJ1-6|.|.|TRBV7-3
TGTGCCAGCAGCCCCGACAGGTGGGGTAATTCACCCCTCCACTTT
CASSPDRWGNSPLHF
>TRBJ2-1|.|.|TRBV25-1
TGTGCCAGCAGTGAATCGGGGGTAGCCTACAATGAGCAGTTCTTC
CASSESGVAYNEQFF
>TRBJ1-2|.|.|TRBV2
TGTGCCAGCAGTGGCCAGGCCAACTATGGCTACACCTTC
CASSGQANYGYTF
>TRBJ1-2|.|.|TRBV21-1
TGTGCCAGCAGCACCATGCCAAGGGGGCCTTGGGGCTATGGCTACACCTTC
CASSTMPRGPWGYGYTF
>TRBJ2-3|.|once|TRBV24-1
TGTGCCACCAGTGATGCCCTCGGGTTGGGAGATACGCAGTATTTT
CATSDALGLGDTQYF
>TRBJ2-1|TRBD2|once|TRBV2
TGTGCCAGCATTCTGGCGGGGGACCACTCCTACAATGAGCAGTTCTTC
CASILAGDHSYNEQFF
>TRBJ2-1|TRBD2|.|TRBV10-3
TGTGCCATCAGCCCGACTAGCGGGGCCTACAATGAGCAGTTCTTC
CAISPTSGAYNEQFF
>TRBJ2-4|TRBD1|.|TRBV10-3
TGTGCCATCAACTCGGGACAGGGCAAAAACATTCAGTACTTC
CAINSGQGKNIQYF
>TRBJ2-7|.|.|TRBV7-9
TGTGCCAGCAGTTCCCCCGGGACTTACTACGAGCAGTACTTC
CASSSPGTYYEQYF
>TRBJ2-5|.|.|TRBV19
TGTGCCAGTAGTAACCCCCGACAAACCATGTACCAAGAGACCCAGTACTTC
CASSNPRQTMYQETQYF
>TRBJ2-1|.|.|TRBV10-3
TGTGCCATCAGTGAGTCGTCAGGTGTAAATGAGCAGTTCTTC
CAISESSGVNEQFF
>TRBJ2-1|TRBD2|.|TRBV5-1
TGCGCCACCTCTAGCGGGGGAAACAATGAGCAGTTCTTC
CATSSGGNNEQFF
>TRBJ1-4|.|once|TRBV7-2
TGTGCCAGCAGCTTAGCAGGGAGGGCGGATGAAAAACTGTTTTTT
CASSLAGRADEKLFF
>TRBJ1-6|.|.|TRBV7-8
TGTGCCAGCAGCTTAGGAACAGGGTTTGATTCACCCCTCCACTTT
CASSLGTGFDSPLHF
>TRBJ1-1|TRBD1|few|TRBV3-1/TRBV3-2
TGTGCCAGCAGCCAAGATCGGACAGGCAGTGAAGCTTTCTTT
CASSQDRTGSEAFF
>TRBJ2-5|.|.|TRBV7-2
TGTGCCAGCAGCTCGACGGGGGTCCAAGAGACCCAGTACTTC
CASSSTGVQETQYF